This T cell receptor (beta chain) was sequenced in a study of cytomegalovirus exposure and HLA in healthy donors. CDR3 length: 15 residues. The V gene's germline CDR1 is SGHNT and CDR2 YYREEE (reference sequence). Trimming took 4 bases from V and 3 from J, leaving 17 bases between them. Sequencing was performed with immunoSEQ multiplex PCR; in TCRdb, only in-frame clones are kept and a portion is missing. The sample carries hundreds of thousands of clones, 83% recorded once. The origin of this receptor is a woman in her late teens or twenties in good health and CMV-seronegative. Material: PBMCs. The chain employs TRBV5-4 and TRBJ2-7; the D gene is possibly TRBD1 (6 bases). The CDR3 region has the DNA TGTGCCAGCAGCCCTAACCCACAGGGAGACTACGAGCAGTACTTC. This translates into CASSPNPQGDYEQYF.